This paragraph covers one T cell receptor (beta chain) sequence. This clone was seen more than once but under ten times. Which antigen it targets is not known. No much larger clonotype is one base removed from it; base qualities were not supplied. The Quick-DNA Microprep Kit was used to extract genomic DNA from the sorted cells. Amplification of TCRbeta DNA was done with the immunoSEQ hsTCRbeta kit, following the protocol from the manufacturer. TCRbeta libraries were sequenced on an Illumina MiSeq instrument. In the original analysis: Once out-of-frame sequences had been removed, fewer than 2.5 million distinct TCRbeta sequences were left, which works out to an average of around 67,000 per individual. Each individual was scored by the count of over 150 previously reported CMV-associated TCRbeta sequences and the total productive distinct TCRbeta count. A beta-binomial model was reimplemented in Python, and random forests from scikit-learn, run with default parameters, were trained on data from the US cohort. On the Belgian cohort, classifier performance was reported as the median AUC, along with percentile confidence intervals, across 10,000 bootstrap iterations. What TCRdb holds here is the immuneACCESS table cut down to in-frame rearrangements. Part of the clones is not present; checked against another copy, under half of the missing clones reflect an unresolved V gene, and the others are unexplained. Clone size and V and J calls were adopted from that table, with D and trimming inferred from the DNA. Within this sample are approximately 23,000 clones, with 70% to 85% of them counted one time only. Jointly, the top ten make up roughly 1% of the sample.

This sample is drawn from a study of memory CD4+ T cells and cytomegalovirus serostatus (dated by TCRdb to about 2019). Background for the entire study: The cohort included around 35 healthy adults from Belgium, of whom 9 were CMV seropositive and approximately 25 were CMV seronegative. To replicate a published TCR-based CMV serostatus classifier, the researchers sequenced the CD4+ memory TCRbeta repertoires of a Belgian cohort whose cytomegalovirus serostatus was known.

Trimming costs V 5 bases and J 5 bases, and their ends lie 6 bases apart. The CDR3 covers 11 residues, taking in both the cysteine and the phenylalanine. Only the CDR3 DNA is retained, 33 bases long and in frame from the first base. The CDR1 and CDR2 encoded by the germline V gene are SNHLY and FYNNEI. A FACSAria II was used to sort memory CD4+ T cells, defined as single viable CD3+CD4+CD8-CD45RO+ cells. CMV serostatus was assessed using a Roche Elecsys assay, by which serum IgG against CMV pp150, pp28, p38 and p52 was detected. Following thawing, total CD4+ T cells were enriched through positive selection using CD4 magnetic microbeads. The samples came from a different study that was designed specifically to examine the CD4+ T cell memory repertoire. Peripheral blood mononuclear cells were isolated and cryopreserved according to standard operating procedures, and serum was stored at -80 degrees C. The staining relied on CD3-PerCP (BW264/56), CD4-APC (RPA-T4), CD45RO-PE (UCHT1) and CD8-Pacific Orange (3B5) antibodies, and Sytox blue was used to exclude non-viable cells.

Beyond this particular receptor, the publication reports: Of about 180 previously reported CMV-associated TCRbeta sequences, around 70 appeared in the CD4+ memory repertoires, each in one to five individuals. A median bootstrapped AUC of roughly 0.94 with a 95% CI of 0.76-1.00 was achieved on the Belgian cohort by the original-framework classifier. CMV serostatus prediction reached a median bootstrapped AUC of 0.95 with the original framework and about 0.91 with a US-trained random forest. Unlike the original study, which covered naive and memory CD4+ and CD8+ populations, the Belgian study sequenced only CD4+CD45RO+ memory cells. The results were interpreted as suggesting that the CMV-associated TCR signature is largely present in the CD4+ memory repertoire.

The specimen was memory CD4+ T cells from blood. This receptor was identified in an adult in good health and CMV-seronegative. Rearrangement joined TRBV2 to TRBJ1-1, with TRBD1 perhaps the D gene, on 5 matching bases. The sequenced DNA is TGTGCCAGCAGTTGGGGGACTGAAGCTTTCTTT. It translates to CASSWGTEAFF.